The 9 T cell receptor beta chains given below trace back to one sample, sequenced in a study of human thymus T cells. Sequencing used immunoSEQ multiplex PCR; TCRdb keeps in-frame clones, though not all of them. The top ten clones hold 0.02% to 0.03% of a sample with some 130,000 clones, 90% to 95% of them seen once. Resections obtained during corrective heart surgery supplied the thymus tissue. The sequenced sample consisted of thymus tissue. All receptors derive from a boy younger than two with a congenital heart defect but otherwise immunologically healthy.

This rearrangement joins TRBV2 to TRBJ1-2; TRBD1 agrees at 7 bases. This CDR3 region has 14 residues. Germline CDR1 SNHLY, CDR2 FYNNEI. Unmatched junction bases numbered 3, after V lost 1 base and J lost 4 bases. In nucleotides, the CDR3 is TGTGCCAGCAGTGAAGGGGGACAGCTCTATGGCTACACCTTC. Its translation: CASSEGGQLYGYTF.

This sequence joins TRBV2 and TRBJ1-2; 7 bases map to TRBD1. Germline values: CDR1 SNHLY, CDR2 FYNNEI. The ends lost 3 bases at V and 4 bases at J; junction bases unmatched: 14. This CDR3 is 17 amino acids long. The CDR3 region has the DNA TGTGCCAGCAGTGACGAACACTACTTGGGACAGCTCTATGGCTACACCTTC. This translates into CASSDEHYLGQLYGYTF.

The chain links TRBV11-3 to TRBJ2-7, with D possibly TRBD2 on 5 matching bases. This CDR3 contains 14 residues. Germline CDR1 is SGHNT and CDR2 is YENEEA. With 1 base removed from V and 1 base from J, the gap between germline ends came to 8 bases. CDR3 sequence (DNA): TGTGCCAGCAGCTTAGTACGGGGTTCCTACGAGCAGTACTTC. Amino acid sequence: CASSLVRGSYEQYF.

Here the CDR3 reads CASGWGLALSTDTQYF. The CDR3, as DNA: TGCGCCAGTGGGTGGGGGCTTGCCTTATCCACAGATACGCAGTATTTT. The rearrangement links TRBV5-1 to TRBJ2-3, with D maybe TRBD1 (6 bases). The CDR3 has 16 amino acids. The V end lost 8 bases, the J end lost 2 bases, and 21 bases lay between the germline ends. Germline assignment: CDR1 SGHRS and CDR2 YFSETQ.

The chain couples TRBV29-1 to TRBJ1-4; the D is unclear. This CDR3 contains 10 residues. V shed 3 bases and J shed 7 bases, with 3 bases lying between them. The germline V gene encodes CDR1 SQVTM and CDR2 ANQGSEA. The CDR3 DNA sequence: TGCAGCGTTGAGAGTGAAAAACTGTTTTTT. Translated: CSVESEKLFF.

The chain uses TRBV18 and TRBJ2-5; 7 bases are shared with TRBD2. V was clipped by 3 bases and J by 3 bases; unmatched bases: 10. The CDR3 is 16 residues long. The V gene's germline CDR1 is KGHSH and CDR2 LQKENI. The chain's CDR3 is CASSPSQRGFEETQYF. CDR3 DNA sequence: TGTGCCAGCTCACCTAGTCAGCGGGGCTTTGAAGAGACCCAGTACTTC.

The V gene is TRBV6-8, the J gene TRBJ2-3; the D call may be TRBD1 or TRBD2 (5 bases each). The CDR3 has 19 residues. Trimming stripped 2 bases from V and 2 bases from J, with 23 bases between. The germline V gene encodes CDR1 MNHGY and CDR2 SAAAGT. CDR3 region: CASSYHSNGAAGPTDTQYF. The DNA of the CDR3 is TGTGCCAGCAGTTACCACTCGAACGGGGCGGCAGGCCCCACAGATACGCAGTATTTT.

This chain uses TRBV5-1 with TRBJ1-6, with TRBD1 identical over 9 bases. V shed 7 bases, J shed 4 bases, and the junction held 3 bases outside the gene matches. The CDR3 is 14 residues long. Looked up from germline, CDR1 is SGHRS and CDR2 is YFSETQ. CDR3 in amino acids: CASGQGTYNSPLHF. CDR3 sequence (DNA): TGCGCCAGCGGACAGGGGACGTATAATTCACCCCTCCACTTT.

The V gene is TRBV5-1, the J gene TRBJ2-2; weak D call: TRBD1 (6 bases). CDR3 length: 14 residues. From germline, CDR1 is SGHRS and CDR2 YFSETQ. The V and J ends lost 7 bases and 2 bases respectively, with 12 bases between them. For the CDR3, the DNA is TGCGCCAGCGTATCACAGGGAAACACCGGGGAGCTGTTTTTT. Its protein is CASVSQGNTGELFF.